The clone carrying this T cell receptor beta chain came up a few times. The CDR3 length is 13 residues. Losses at the gene ends were 11 bases for V and 1 base for J; bases not matched to a gene: 4. Germline V gene data show CDR1 as KGHDR and CDR2 as SFDVKD. The data stem from a study of blood T cells in healthy people across ages. Primed by a sample-barcoded 5' primer and a J-beta primer mix, a second PCR proceeded for about 6 to 12 cycles. TCRdb recomputed calls from the 5' RACE reads with MiXCR, one row per CDR3 protein. The sample includes hundreds of thousands of distinct CDR3 sequences, roughly 58% of them seen just once. Each sample yielded at least 6 million isolated PBMCs.

The genes are TRBV24-1 and TRBJ2-3, with 8 nucleotides matching TRBD1. This receptor was identified in a man aged 55 to 70 in good health. Source material: blood. The chain's CDR3 is CASGQGGTDTQYF. Here the CDR3 DNA reads TGTGCCAGCGGACAGGGTGGCACAGATACGCAGTATTTT.